Reported below is one T cell receptor beta chain. Its cognate antigen is unknown. Specified treatment: 15 to 20 received Ad26.COV2.S at low or high dose, single or two shots; roughly five received placebo; per-sample allocation not given. After the first vaccine or placebo injection, samples were drawn on day 63. These data originate in a study of Ad26.COV2.S vaccination and SARS-CoV-2 variants. This CDR3 has 13 amino acids. CDR1 SGHTA and CDR2 FQGNSA come from the germline V gene. Trimming stripped 2 bases from V and 1 base from J, with 5 bases between. Assay: immunoSEQ multiplex PCR; the TCRdb copy retains only in-frame clones and omits some. The table shows about 390,000 clones, with about nine tenths occurring only once. Study-wide findings and caveats: Vaccinees displayed broader spike-specific TCR repertoires than placebo recipients.

Sequencing used peripheral blood, obtained in a trial of Ad26.COV2.S vaccine versus placebo. The J gene is TRBJ1-1, the V gene TRBV7-2; D is uncertain. The sequence came from a person between 18 and 59 years old who received the Ad26.COV2.S COVID-19 vaccine or a placebo. The CDR3 is CASSLRQNTEAFF. CDR3 nucleotide sequence: TGTGCCAGCAGCTTAAGGCAGAACACTGAAGCTTTCTTT.